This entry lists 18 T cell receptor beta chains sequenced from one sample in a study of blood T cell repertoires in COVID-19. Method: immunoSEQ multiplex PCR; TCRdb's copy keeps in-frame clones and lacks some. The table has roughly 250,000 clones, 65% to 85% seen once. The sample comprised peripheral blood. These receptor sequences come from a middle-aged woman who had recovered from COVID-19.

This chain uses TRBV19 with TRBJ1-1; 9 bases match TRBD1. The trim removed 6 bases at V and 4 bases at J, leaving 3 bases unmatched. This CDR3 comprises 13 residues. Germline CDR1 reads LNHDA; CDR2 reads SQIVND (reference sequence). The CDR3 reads CASRGQGRTEAFF. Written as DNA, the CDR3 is TGTGCCAGTAGGGGACAGGGTCGCACTGAAGCTTTCTTT.

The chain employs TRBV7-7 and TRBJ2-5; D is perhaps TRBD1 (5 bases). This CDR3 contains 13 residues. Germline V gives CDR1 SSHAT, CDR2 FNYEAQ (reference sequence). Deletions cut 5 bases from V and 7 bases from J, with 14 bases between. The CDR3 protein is CASSSDSAGTQYF. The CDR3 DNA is TGTGCCAGCAGCAGTGACAGCGCTGGGACCCAGTACTTC.

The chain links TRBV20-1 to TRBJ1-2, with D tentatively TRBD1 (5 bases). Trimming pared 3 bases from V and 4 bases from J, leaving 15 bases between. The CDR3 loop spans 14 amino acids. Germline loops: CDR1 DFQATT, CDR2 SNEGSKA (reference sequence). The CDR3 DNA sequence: TGCAGTGCTAGTGGGAATCCAGGGCGCTATGGCTACACCTTC. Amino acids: CSASGNPGRYGYTF.

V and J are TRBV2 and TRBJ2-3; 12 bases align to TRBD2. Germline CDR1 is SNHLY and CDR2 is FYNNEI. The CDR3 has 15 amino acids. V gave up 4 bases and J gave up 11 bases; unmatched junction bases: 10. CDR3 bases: TGTGCCAGCAGTGGTTTGGCTAGCGGGGGGGTCCTGCAGTATTTT. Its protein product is CASSGLASGGVLQYF.

The CDR3 loop is CASSRGLAASTDTQYF. DNA of the CDR3: TGCGCCAGCAGCCGAGGACTAGCGGCTAGCACAGATACGCAGTATTTT. The chain joins TRBV5-1 to TRBJ2-3; 10 nucleotides line up with TRBD2. The length of the CDR3 is 16 residues. In germline, CDR1 is SGHRS, CDR2 YFSETQ. After removal of 4 bases from V and 0 bases from J, the junction contained 5 bases not matched to a gene.

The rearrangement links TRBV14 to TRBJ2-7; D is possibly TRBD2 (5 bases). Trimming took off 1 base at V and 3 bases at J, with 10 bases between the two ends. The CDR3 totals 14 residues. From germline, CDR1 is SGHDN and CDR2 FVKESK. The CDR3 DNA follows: TGTGCCAGCAGCCAAGGAGGCGGGTTCTACGAGCAGTACTTC. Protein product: CASSQGGGFYEQYF.

The CDR3 DNA reads TGCGCCTCCAGGGTCTATGGCTACACCTTC. Residues: CASRVYGYTF. V usage is TRBV23-1 and J usage is TRBJ1-2; perhaps TRBD1 as D (5 bases). TRBV23-1 is an ORF, with its function uncertain. CDR3 size: 10 residues. The V end lost 11 bases, the J end lost 4 bases, and 8 bases lay between the germline ends.

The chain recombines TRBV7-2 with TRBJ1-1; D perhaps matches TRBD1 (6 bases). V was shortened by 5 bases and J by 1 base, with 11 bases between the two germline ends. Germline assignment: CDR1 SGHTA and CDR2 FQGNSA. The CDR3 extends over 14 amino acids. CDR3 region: CASSVQGRNTEAFF. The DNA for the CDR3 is TGTGCCAGCAGCGTACAGGGTAGGAACACTGAAGCTTTCTTT.

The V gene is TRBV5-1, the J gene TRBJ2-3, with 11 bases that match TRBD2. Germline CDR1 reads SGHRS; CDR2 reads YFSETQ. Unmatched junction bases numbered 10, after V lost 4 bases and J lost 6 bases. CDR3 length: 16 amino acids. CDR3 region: CASSREPSGGRDTQYF. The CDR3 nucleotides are TGCGCCAGCAGCCGGGAGCCTAGCGGGGGGCGGGATACGCAGTATTTT.

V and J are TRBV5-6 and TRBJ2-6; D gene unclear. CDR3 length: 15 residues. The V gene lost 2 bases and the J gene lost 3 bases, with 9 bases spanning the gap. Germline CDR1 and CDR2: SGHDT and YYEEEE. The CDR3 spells CASSFGVGGANVLTF. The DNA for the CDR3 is TGTGCCAGCAGCTTTGGAGTTGGTGGGGCCAACGTCCTGACTTTC. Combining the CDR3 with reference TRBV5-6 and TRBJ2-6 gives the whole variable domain DAGVTQSPTHLIKTRGQQVTLRCSPKSGHDTVSWYQQALGQGPQFIFQYYEEEERQRGNFPDRFSGHQFPNYSSELNVNALLLGDSALYLCASSFGVGGANVLTFGAGSRLTVL.

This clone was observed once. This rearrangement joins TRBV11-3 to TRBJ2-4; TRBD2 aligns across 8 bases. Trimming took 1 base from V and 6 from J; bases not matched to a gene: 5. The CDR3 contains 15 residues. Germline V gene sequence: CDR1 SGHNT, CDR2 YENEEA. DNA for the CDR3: TGTGCCAGCAGCTTAGGCGGGGGGCATCCAAACATTCAGTACTTC. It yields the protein CASSLGGGHPNIQYF.

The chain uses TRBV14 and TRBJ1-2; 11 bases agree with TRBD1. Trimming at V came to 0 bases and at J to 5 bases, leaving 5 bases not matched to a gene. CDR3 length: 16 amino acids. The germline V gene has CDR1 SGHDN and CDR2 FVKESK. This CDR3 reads CASSQEGGQGDYGYTF. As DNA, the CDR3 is TGTGCCAGCAGCCAAGAAGGGGGACAGGGGGATTATGGCTACACCTTC.

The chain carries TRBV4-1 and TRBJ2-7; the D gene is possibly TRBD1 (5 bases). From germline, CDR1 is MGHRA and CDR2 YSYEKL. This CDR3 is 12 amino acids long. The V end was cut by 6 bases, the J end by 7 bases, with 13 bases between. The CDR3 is CASRGQGREQYF. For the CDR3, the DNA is TGCGCCAGCAGGGGTCAGGGCAGAGAGCAGTACTTC.

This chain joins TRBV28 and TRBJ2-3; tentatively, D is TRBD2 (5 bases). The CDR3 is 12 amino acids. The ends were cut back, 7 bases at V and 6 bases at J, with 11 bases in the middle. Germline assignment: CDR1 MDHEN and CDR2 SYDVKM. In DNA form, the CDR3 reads TGTGCCAGCAAAGCTTCGGGGGATACGCAGTATTTT. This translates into CASKASGDTQYF. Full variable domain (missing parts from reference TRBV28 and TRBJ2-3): DVKVTQSSRYLVKRTGEKVFLECVQDMDHENMFWYRQDPGLGLRLIYFSYDVKMKEKGDIPEGYSVSREKKERFSLILESASTNQTSMYLCASKASGDTQYFGPGTRLTVL.

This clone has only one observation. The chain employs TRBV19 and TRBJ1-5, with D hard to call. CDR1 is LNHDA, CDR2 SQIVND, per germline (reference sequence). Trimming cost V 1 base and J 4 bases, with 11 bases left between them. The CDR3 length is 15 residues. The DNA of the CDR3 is TGTGCCAGTAGTATAGGGCGAGGGATTAATCAGCCCCAGCATTTT. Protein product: CASSIGRGINQPQHF.

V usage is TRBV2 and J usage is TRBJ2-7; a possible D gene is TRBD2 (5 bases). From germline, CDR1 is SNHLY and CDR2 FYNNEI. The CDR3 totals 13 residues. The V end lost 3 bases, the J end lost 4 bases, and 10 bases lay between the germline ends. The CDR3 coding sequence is TGTGCCAGCAGTGATGAGGGCAGGTACGAGCAGTACTTC. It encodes CASSDEGRYEQYF.

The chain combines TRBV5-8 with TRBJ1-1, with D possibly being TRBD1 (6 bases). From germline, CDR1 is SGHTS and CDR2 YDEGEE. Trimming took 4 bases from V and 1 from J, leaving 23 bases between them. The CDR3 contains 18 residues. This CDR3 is CASSILRGSNRGNTEAFF. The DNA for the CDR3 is TGTGCCAGCAGCATACTAAGGGGGTCCAATAGGGGGAACACTGAAGCTTTCTTT.

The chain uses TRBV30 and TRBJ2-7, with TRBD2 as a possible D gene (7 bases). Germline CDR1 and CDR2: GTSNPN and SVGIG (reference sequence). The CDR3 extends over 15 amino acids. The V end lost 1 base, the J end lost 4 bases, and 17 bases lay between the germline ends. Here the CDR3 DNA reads TGTGCCTGGAGTGGCGGGGGCAGCAATTTATACGAGCAGTACTTC. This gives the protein CAWSGGGSNLYEQYF.